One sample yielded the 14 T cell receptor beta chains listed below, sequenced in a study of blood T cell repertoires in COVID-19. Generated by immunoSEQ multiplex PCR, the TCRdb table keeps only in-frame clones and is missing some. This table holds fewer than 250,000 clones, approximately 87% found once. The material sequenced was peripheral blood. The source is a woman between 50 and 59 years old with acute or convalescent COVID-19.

CDR3 in amino acids: CASSLATEPLYTF. CDR3 nucleotides: TGTGCCAGCAGCTTGGCGACGGAGCCACTCTACACCTTC. The chain has TRBV5-4 and TRBJ1-2; no clear D gene. The CDR3 spans 13 residues. Trimming pared 0 bases from V and 10 bases from J, leaving 13 bases between. Germline V lookup: CDR1 SGHNT, CDR2 YYREEE (reference sequence).

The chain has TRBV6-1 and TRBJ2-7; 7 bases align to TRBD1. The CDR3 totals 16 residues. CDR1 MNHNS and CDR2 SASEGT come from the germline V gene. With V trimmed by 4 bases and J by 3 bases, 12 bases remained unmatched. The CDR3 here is CASSGQIQGRHYEQYF. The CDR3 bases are TGTGCCAGCAGTGGCCAGATACAGGGGAGACACTACGAGCAGTACTTC.

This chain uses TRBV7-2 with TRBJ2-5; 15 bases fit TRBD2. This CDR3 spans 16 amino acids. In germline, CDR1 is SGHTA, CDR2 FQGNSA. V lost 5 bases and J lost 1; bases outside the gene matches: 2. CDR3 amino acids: CASSKGLAGGQETQYF. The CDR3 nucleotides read TGTGCCAGCAGCAAGGGACTAGCGGGGGGCCAAGAGACCCAGTACTTC.

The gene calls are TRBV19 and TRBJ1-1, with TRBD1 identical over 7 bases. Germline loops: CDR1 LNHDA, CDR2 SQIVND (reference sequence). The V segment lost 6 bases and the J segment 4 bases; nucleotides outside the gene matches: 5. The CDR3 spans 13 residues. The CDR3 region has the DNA TGTGCCAGTAGGATACAGGGGATCACTGAAGCTTTCTTT. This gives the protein CASRIQGITEAFF.

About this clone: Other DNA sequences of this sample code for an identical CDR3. Here the CDR3 DNA reads TGCGCCAGCAGCCCGCAGGGTAACTATGGCTACACCTTC. It specifies CASSPQGNYGYTF. The chain couples TRBV5-1 to TRBJ1-2, with D maybe TRBD1 (5 bases). Trimming left V 4 bases short and J 1 base short, with 8 bases between. This CDR3 region has 13 residues. From germline, CDR1 is SGHRS and CDR2 YFSETQ.

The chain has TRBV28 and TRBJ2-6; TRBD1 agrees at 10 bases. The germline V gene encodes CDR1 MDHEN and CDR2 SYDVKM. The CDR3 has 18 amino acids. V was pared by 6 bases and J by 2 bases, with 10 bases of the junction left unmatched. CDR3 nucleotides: TGTGCCAGCAGAAGATTGACAGGGGGCATGGCTGGGGCCAACGTCCTGACTTTC. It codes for CASRRLTGGMAGANVLTF.

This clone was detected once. The CDR3 loop reads CATSDYNRGNEQFF. CDR3 sequence (DNA): TGTGCCACCAGTGATTACAACAGGGGGAATGAGCAGTTCTTC. The chain joins TRBV24-1 to TRBJ2-1; TRBD1 aligns across 8 bases. Germline lookup yields CDR1 KGHDR and CDR2 SFDVKD. The V and J ends lost 2 bases and 7 bases, in that order; junction bases with no gene match: 3. This CDR3 comprises 14 residues.

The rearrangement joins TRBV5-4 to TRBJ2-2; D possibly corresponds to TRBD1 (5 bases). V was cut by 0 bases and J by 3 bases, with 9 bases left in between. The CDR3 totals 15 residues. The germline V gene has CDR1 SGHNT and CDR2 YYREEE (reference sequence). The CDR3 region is CASSLGTLDTGELFF. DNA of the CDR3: TGTGCCAGCAGCTTGGGGACATTGGACACCGGGGAGCTGTTTTTT.

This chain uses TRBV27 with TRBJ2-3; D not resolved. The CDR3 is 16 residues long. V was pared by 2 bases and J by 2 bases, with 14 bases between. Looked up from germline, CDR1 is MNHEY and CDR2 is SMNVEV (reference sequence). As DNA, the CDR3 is TGTGCCAGCAGTTTAGCGGCTAGGCGGAACACAGATACGCAGTATTTT. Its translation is CASSLAARRNTDTQYF.

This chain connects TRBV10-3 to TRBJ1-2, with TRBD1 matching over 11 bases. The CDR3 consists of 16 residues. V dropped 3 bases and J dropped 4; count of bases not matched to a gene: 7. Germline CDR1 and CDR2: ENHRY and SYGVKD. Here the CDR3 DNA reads TGTGCCATCAGTGAAGGACAGGGGGCAGCCGGCTATGGCTACACCTTC. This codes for CAISEGQGAAGYGYTF.

The CDR3 protein is CSVATSLTDTQYF. CDR3 sequence (DNA): TGCAGCGTTGCGACTTCTCTCACAGATACGCAGTATTTT. The J gene is TRBJ2-3, the V gene TRBV29-1; D unclear. Trimming took off 4 bases at V and 2 bases at J, with 10 bases between the two ends. The CDR3 covers 13 residues. The germline V gene has CDR1 SQVTM and CDR2 ANQGSEA.

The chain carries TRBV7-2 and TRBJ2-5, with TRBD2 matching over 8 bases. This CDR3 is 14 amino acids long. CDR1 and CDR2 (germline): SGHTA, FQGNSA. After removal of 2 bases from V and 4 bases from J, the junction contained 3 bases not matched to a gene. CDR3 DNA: TGTGCCAGCAGCTTAAGCGGGGGTAGAGAGACCCAGTACTTC. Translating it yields CASSLSGGRETQYF.

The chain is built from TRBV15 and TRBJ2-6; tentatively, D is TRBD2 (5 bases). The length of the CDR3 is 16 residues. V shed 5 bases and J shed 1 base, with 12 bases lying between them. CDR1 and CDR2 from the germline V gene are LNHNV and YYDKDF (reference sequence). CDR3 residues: CATSPLGDSGANVLTF. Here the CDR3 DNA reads TGTGCCACCAGCCCCCTCGGGGATTCTGGGGCCAACGTCCTGACTTTC. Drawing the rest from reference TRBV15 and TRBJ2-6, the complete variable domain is DAMVIQNPRYQVTQFGKPVTLSCSQTLNHNVMYWYQQKSSQAPKLLFHYYDKDFNNEADTPDNFQSRRPNTSFCFLDIRSPGLGDTAMYLCATSPLGDSGANVLTFGAGSRLTVL.

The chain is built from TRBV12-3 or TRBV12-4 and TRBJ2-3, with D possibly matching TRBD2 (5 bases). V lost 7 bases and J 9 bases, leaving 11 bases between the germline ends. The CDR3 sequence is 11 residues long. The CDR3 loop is CASTKTTTQYF. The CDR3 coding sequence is TGTGCCAGCACCAAGACTACGACGCAGTATTTT.